A single sample gave rise to the 4 T cell receptor beta chains below, sequenced in a study of T cell repertoires in cytomegalovirus infection. TCRdb called the reads again in MiXCR, with one record for every CDR3 protein. Here the sample spans hundreds of thousands of distinct CDR3 sequences, 22% being singletons. The source material was CD8+ T cells from PBMCs. These receptors all come from a human donor in good health (CMV status not recorded). Some clones in this sample may be carry-over from other donors' samples.

This clonotype showed up many times. The chain combines TRBV6-6 with TRBJ1-1, with D maybe TRBD1 (6 bases). Germline assignment: CDR1 MNHNY and CDR2 SVGAGI (reference sequence). This CDR3 region has 14 residues. Trimming pared 2 bases from V and 5 bases from J, leaving 12 bases between. The CDR3 loop reads CASSYQIRGTEAFF. Written as DNA, the CDR3 is TGTGCCAGCAGTTACCAGATTAGGGGGACTGAAGCTTTCTTT.

This clonotype was counted only a few times. The chain recombines TRBV4-1 with TRBJ1-5; weak D call: TRBD1 (5 bases). There are 16 residues in the CDR3. Trimming left V 0 bases short and J 6 bases short, with 15 bases between. Germline loops: CDR1 MGHRA, CDR2 YSYEKL. CDR3 bases: TGCGCCAGCAGCCAAGATTGGTTCAGGGACGGTCAGCCCCAGCATTTT. Protein sequence: CASSQDWFRDGQPQHF.

This chain uses TRBV7-2 with TRBJ2-1; 9 bases line up with TRBD1. The CDR3 loop spans 14 amino acids. Germline V gene data show CDR1 as SGHTA and CDR2 as FQGNSA. The trim removed 8 bases at V and 6 bases at J, leaving 8 bases unmatched. The chain's CDR3 is CASGSGTGFNEQFF. CDR3 DNA: TGTGCCAGCGGTTCCGGGACAGGGTTCAATGAGCAGTTCTTC.

The gene calls are TRBV5-6 and TRBJ1-5; maybe TRBD1 (6 bases). Germline CDR1 SGHDT, CDR2 YYEEEE. The CDR3 covers 15 residues. V dropped 6 bases and J dropped 4 bases, with 17 bases sitting between them. The CDR3 bases are TGTGCCAGCACCCCTTGGAGGGACAATAATCAGCCCCAGCATTTT. The encoded protein is CASTPWRDNNQPQHF. Full variable domain (remainder filled in from reference TRBV5-6 and TRBJ1-5): DAGVTQSPTHLIKTRGQQVTLRCSPKSGHDTVSWYQQALGQGPQFIFQYYEEEERQRGNFPDRFSGHQFPNYSSELNVNALLLGDSALYLCASTPWRDNNQPQHFGDGTRLSIL.